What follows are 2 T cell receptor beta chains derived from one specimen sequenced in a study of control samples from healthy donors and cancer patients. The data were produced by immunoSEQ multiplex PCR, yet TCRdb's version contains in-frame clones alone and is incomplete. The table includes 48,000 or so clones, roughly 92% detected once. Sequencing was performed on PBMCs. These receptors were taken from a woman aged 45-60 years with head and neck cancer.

CDR3 region: CATRDRFAYEQYF. CDR3 nucleotides: TGTGCCACCAGGGACAGGTTCGCCTACGAGCAGTACTTC. This rearrangement joins TRBV6-6 to TRBJ2-7; 8 nucleotides align to TRBD1. Per germline, CDR1 MNHNY and CDR2 SVGAGI (reference sequence). V trimming: 10 bases; J trimming: 2 bases; junction bases outside the gene matches: 7. This CDR3 has 13 residues.

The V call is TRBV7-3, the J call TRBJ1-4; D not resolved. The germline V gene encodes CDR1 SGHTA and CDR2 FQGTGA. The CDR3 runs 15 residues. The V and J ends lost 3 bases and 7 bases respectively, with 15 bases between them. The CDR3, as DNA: TGTGCCAGCAGCTTCATGGACGGGGTTAGTGAAAAACTGTTTTTT. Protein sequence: CASSFMDGVSEKLFF.